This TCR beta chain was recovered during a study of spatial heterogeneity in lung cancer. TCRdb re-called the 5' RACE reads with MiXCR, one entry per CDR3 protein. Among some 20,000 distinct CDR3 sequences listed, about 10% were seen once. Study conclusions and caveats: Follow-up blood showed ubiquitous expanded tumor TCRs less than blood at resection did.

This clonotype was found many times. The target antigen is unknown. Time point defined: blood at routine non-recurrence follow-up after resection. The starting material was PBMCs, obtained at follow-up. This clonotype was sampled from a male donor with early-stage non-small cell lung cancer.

The CDR3 sequence: CASRTGRANTDTQYF. CDR3 DNA: TGTGCCAGCAGAACGGGACGGGCAAACACAGATACGCAGTATTTT. V and J are TRBV28 and TRBJ2-3, with D perhaps TRBD1 or TRBD2 (5 bases each). V shed 6 bases and J shed 2 bases, with 15 bases lying between them. The CDR3 runs 15 residues. Germline CDR1 reads MDHEN; CDR2 reads SYDVKM.